These T cell receptor beta chains were read from a single sample in a study of CD8 T cells in Susac syndrome. TCRdb analysed the immunoSEQ multiplex PCR reads with MiXCR anew, one entry per CDR3 protein. Here the sample spans about 120,000 distinct CDR3 sequences, roughly 95% being singletons. The sequenced material came from CD4+ T cells from PBMCs. The origin of the receptors is a human donor with Susac syndrome. CDR3s leave out the opening cysteine and the closing phenylalanine or tryptophan.

V: TRBV6-1
J: TRBJ1-2
CDR3: ASSTGTGNLYGYT

V: TRBV30
J: TRBJ2-7
CDR3: AWSVRDRSIGEQY

V: TRBV30
J: TRBJ2-5
CDR3: AWSETAQETQY

V: TRBV9
J: TRBJ2-2
CDR3: ASGAGGDTGELF

V: TRBV13
J: TRBJ2-7
CDR3: ASSPDTEQY

V: TRBV11-1
J: TRBJ2-3
CDR3: ASSLGWEPDTQY

V: TRBV3-1
J: TRBJ2-1
CDR3: ASSQVGSKQF

V: TRBV29-1
J: TRBJ1-1
CDR3: SVQRQRRDTEAF

V: TRBV15
J: TRBJ1-5
CDR3: ATSRDREYNQPQH

V: TRBV7-9
J: TRBJ2-6
CDR3: ASSEQGSGANVLT

V: TRBV4-1
J: TRBJ2-3
CDR3: ASSQPDRTDTQY

V: TRBV6-2/TRBV6-3
J: TRBJ2-1
CDR3: ASSEGLAGGRGYNEQF

V: TRBV20-1
J: TRBJ1-2
CDR3: SARPYGYT

V: TRBV28
J: TRBJ1-4
CDR3: ASRSPGQGSEKLF

V: TRBV20-1
J: TRBJ2-7
CDR3: SARGTRYEQY

V: TRBV6-2/TRBV6-3
J: TRBJ2-3
CDR3: ASSSRSSGRAGVTDTQY

V: TRBV3-1
J: TRBJ1-5
CDR3: ASSQGVRPNQPQH

V: TRBV5-6
J: TRBJ1-5
CDR3: ASSLGGLGDNQPQH

V: TRBV7-2
J: TRBJ1-1
CDR3: ASSLVSGMNTEAF

V: TRBV11-3
J: TRBJ2-3
CDR3: ASSFNTDTQY

V: TRBV29-1
J: TRBJ2-3
CDR3: SVVLQTATSTDTQY

V: TRBV2
J: TRBJ1-2
CDR3: ASSDRSGYT

V: TRBV7-3
J: TRBJ2-1
CDR3: ASSLAGGGNEQF

V: TRBV29-1
J: TRBJ1-5
CDR3: SVAGGAGQPQH

V: TRBV30
J: TRBJ2-5
CDR3: AWSGQGQETQY

V: TRBV5-1
J: TRBJ2-7
CDR3: ASRADPGTYEQY

V: TRBV20-1
J: TRBJ2-7
CDR3: SARVGRAMGEQY

V: TRBV28
J: TRBJ2-3
CDR3: ASSFQGRTDTQY

V: TRBV7-9
J: TRBJ2-3
CDR3: ASSLATSTDTQY

V: TRBV29-1
J: TRBJ2-3
CDR3: SVRLAGVSADTQY

V: TRBV11-2
J: TRBJ1-1
CDR3: ASSSDSGRAF

V: TRBV7-2
J: TRBJ2-7
CDR3: ASSRTSAAYEQY

V: TRBV27
J: TRBJ2-5
CDR3: ASSLFGQGGFAETQY

V: TRBV19
J: TRBJ2-7
CDR3: ASSVMGRSSYEQY

V: TRBV20-1
J: TRBJ2-1
CDR3: SARVVFDEQF

V: TRBV3-1
J: TRBJ1-2
CDR3: ASSRSGGGYT

V: TRBV29-1
J: TRBJ2-5
CDR3: SVDGPSGQETQY

V: TRBV29-1
J: TRBJ1-5
CDR3: SVVYTGGVNQPQH

V: TRBV20-1
J: TRBJ2-5
CDR3: SASDRRQQETQY

V: TRBV6-5
J: TRBJ2-7
CDR3: ATRGGRREQY

V: TRBV5-4
J: TRBJ2-5
CDR3: ASSPGGSEETQY

V: TRBV20-1
J: TRBJ2-3
CDR3: SAREPRGLITDTQY

V: TRBV25-1
J: TRBJ2-7
CDR3: ASTPGGEAYEQY

V: TRBV12-3/TRBV12-4
J: TRBJ2-1
CDR3: ASSPLLTRPYNEQF

V: TRBV6-1
J: TRBJ2-5
CDR3: ASSESRLAETQY

V: TRBV7-3
J: TRBJ2-1
CDR3: ASSKGRSSYNEQF

V: TRBV29-1
J: TRBJ2-3
CDR3: SPRGLAGEGGTDTQY

V: TRBV20-1
J: TRBJ2-1
CDR3: SASPLAGGGIDEQF